Given below is one TCR beta chain in context. This entry comes from a study of a mutant IDH1 vaccine in newly diagnosed glioma. In the study overall: Treatment recipients were approximately 60% male and around 40% female, and their mean age was roughly 40 years. Those enrolled had earlier been treated with radiotherapy, temozolomide, or both, mostly both.

Trimming pared 6 bases from V and 0 bases from J, leaving 12 bases between. This CDR3 comprises 14 residues. Germline V gene sequence: CDR1 ENHRY, CDR2 SYGVKD. This sample's time point: baseline, week 1 (first vaccination visit). Documented treatment: pre-vaccination baseline after standard-of-care therapy. Assay used: immunoSEQ multiplex PCR; TCRdb lists only in-frame clones, some missing. The sample holds 95,000 to 100,000 clones; roughly 90% are singletons and the top ten take roughly 0.54%. The receptor was isolated from a woman between 45 and 65 years old with glioma. The V gene is TRBV10-3, the J gene TRBJ2-7; D gene ambiguous. This sample comprised PBMCs, obtained from a glioma patient treated with radiotherapy, temozolomide or both. The CDR3 here is CAISGPSSSYEQYF. The DNA for the CDR3 is TGTGCCATCAGCGGACCGAGCAGCTCCTACGAGCAGTACTTC.